This paragraph covers one T cell receptor beta chain sequence. The sample comes from a study of identical twins. TCRdb used MiXCR to reprocess the 5' RACE reads, holding one entry per CDR3 protein. This sample has around 490,000 distinct CDR3 sequences, with around 15% found just once. The CDR3 extends over 20 amino acids. Germline lookup yields CDR1 LGHNA and CDR2 YNFKEQ. The V gene end was trimmed by 4 bases and the J gene end by 0 bases; junction bases not matched to a gene: 14. Another study also made use of these data, one on yellow fever vaccine responses in identical twins.

The rearrangement joins TRBV4-2 to TRBJ2-1, with 11 bases fitting TRBD1. Sequenced sample: CD4+ T cells sorted from blood. The sequence derives from a young woman in good health. CDR3 protein: CASSPPGGGQGVSSYNEQFF. CDR3 coding DNA: TGTGCCAGCAGCCCTCCCGGCGGGGGACAGGGGGTTAGCTCCTACAATGAGCAGTTCTTC.